The 3 T cell receptor beta chains given below trace back to one sample, sequenced in a study of cytomegalovirus exposure and HLA in healthy donors. Produced via immunoSEQ multiplex PCR; TCRdb's table is partial and in-frame only. This sample has about 250,000 clones; roughly 84% occur once, and the top ten carry about 12%. Sequenced material: PBMCs. These receptors were obtained from a young man in good health and CMV-seropositive.

This chain connects TRBV27 to TRBJ1-1; tentative D call: TRBD1 (6 bases). Germline values: CDR1 MNHEY, CDR2 SMNVEV (reference sequence). This CDR3 comprises 15 residues. V lost 0 bases to trimming and J lost 3 bases, with 11 bases between them. CDR3 in DNA: TGTGCCAGCAGTTTATCGGGGGCGGGATACACTGAAGCTTTCTTT. It specifies CASSLSGAGYTEAFF.

The rearrangement joins TRBV9 to TRBJ2-5; D not resolved. V was pared by 3 bases and J by 0 bases, with 15 bases between. The CDR3 spans 16 residues. CDR1 SGDLS and CDR2 YYNGEE come from the germline V gene. The CDR3 is CASSASIRAYQETQYF. In DNA, the CDR3 is TGTGCCAGCAGCGCCTCTATTCGGGCTTACCAAGAGACCCAGTACTTC.

A single count supports this clone. The chain has TRBV4-2 and TRBJ1-4; no definite D call. CDR1 and CDR2 from the germline V gene are LGHNA and YNFKEQ. The CDR3 is 14 amino acids. Trimming removed 5 bases from V and 7 bases from J, with 14 bases in between. In DNA, the CDR3 is TGTGCCAGCAGCTTGGAGGGTCTGGGTGAAAAACTGTTTTTT. Its protein is CASSLEGLGEKLFF.